These 26 T cell receptor beta chains were sequenced from one sample in a study of T cells after yellow fever vaccination. MiXCR was run by TCRdb on the 5' RACE reads, yielding one entry per CDR3 protein. Among about 370,000 distinct CDR3 sequences listed, 9.5% to 13% were seen once. The source was PBMCs, collected on the day of the first yellow fever vaccination. These receptors were obtained from a man aged 18 to 29 who received the YFV17D yellow fever vaccine.

This clonotype was seen a handful of times. The rearrangement links TRBV29-1 to TRBJ2-1; D is unclear. Trimming stripped 7 bases from V and 0 bases from J, with 10 bases between. There are 13 residues in the CDR3. Germline V lookup: CDR1 SQVTM, CDR2 ANQGSEA. The CDR3 reads CSGCRASYNEQFF. CDR3 bases: TGCAGCGGGTGTAGGGCCTCCTACAATGAGCAGTTCTTC.

The chain is built from TRBV12-3 or TRBV12-4 and TRBJ1-1; tentative D call: TRBD1 (6 bases). This CDR3 region has 16 residues. Trimming stripped 5 bases from V and 7 bases from J, with 23 bases between. CDR3 DNA: TGTGCCAGCAGTCCCCCGCGGGGGGCGCAAGCGTATGAAGCTTTCTTT. Its translation: CASSPPRGAQAYEAFF.

This clonotype was observed a few times. This chain connects TRBV4-3 to TRBJ1-4; 7 bases match TRBD1. Germline V lookup: CDR1 LGHNA, CDR2 YSLEER. Unmatched junction bases numbered 10, after V lost 0 bases and J lost 12 bases. The CDR3 loop spans 15 amino acids. CDR3 region: CASSQDRGTAAQLFF. The CDR3 DNA follows: TGCGCCAGCAGCCAAGATAGAGGGACAGCGGCGCAACTGTTTTTT.

In this sample, this clonotype turned up many times. The V gene is TRBV7-2, the J gene TRBJ2-7; 7 positions match TRBD1. CDR1 is SGHTA, CDR2 FQGNSA, per germline. This CDR3 is 13 amino acids long. With V trimmed by 0 bases and J by 7 bases, 3 bases remained unmatched. Here the CDR3 DNA reads TGTGCCAGCAGCTTAGCGCCCAGGGGGGAGCAGTACTTC. Its protein product is CASSLAPRGEQYF.

A few counts support this clonotype. The chain employs TRBV24-1 and TRBJ2-1, with D perhaps assigned TRBD1 or TRBD2 (5 bases each). V gave up 2 bases and J gave up 6 bases, with 13 bases separating them. This CDR3 comprises 15 residues. Looked up from germline, CDR1 is KGHDR and CDR2 is SFDVKD. CDR3 nucleotide sequence: TGTGCCACCAGTGATTCCGGGACGAACATCAATGAGCAGTTCTTC. As protein: CATSDSGTNINEQFF.

This clonotype came up a few times. The chain couples TRBV5-5 to TRBJ2-3, with D perhaps TRBD2 (6 bases). CDR1 is SGHKS and CDR2 is YYEKEE in the germline V gene (reference sequence). Trimming removed 6 bases at V and 0 bases at J, with 8 bases between. The CDR3 covers 13 residues. The CDR3 here is CASNGGSTDTQYF. As DNA, the CDR3 is TGTGCCAGCAACGGGGGAAGCACAGATACGCAGTATTTT.

This clonotype was detected only a few times. The rearrangement uses TRBV12-3 or TRBV12-4 and TRBJ1-2; D uncertain. This CDR3 is built from 14 residues. V was shortened by 3 bases and J by 5 bases, with 13 bases between the two germline ends. The CDR3 loop reads CASSFREGQYGYTF. DNA of the CDR3: TGTGCCAGCAGTTTTAGAGAAGGGCAGTATGGCTACACCTTC.

This clonotype was recorded many times. The chain carries TRBV9 and TRBJ1-1; D is undetermined. Trimming shortened V by 7 bases and J by 3 bases, and 10 bases separated the two germline ends. CDR3 length: 12 amino acids. CDR1 is SGDLS, CDR2 YYNGEE, per germline. CDR3 DNA: TGTGCCAGCGGTTATAAGGACACTGAAGCTTTCTTT. Translation: CASGYKDTEAFF.

The chain has TRBV6-2 or TRBV6-3 and TRBJ2-7; 8 nucleotides match TRBD2. The junction had 9 bases not matched to a gene; V was cut back by 2 bases and J by 0 bases. The CDR3 is 17 residues long. Per the germline V gene, CDR1 is MNHEY and CDR2 is SVGEGT. CDR3 in amino acids: CASSYGLAGFRSYEQYV. The CDR3 DNA is TGTGCCAGCAGTTACGGGCTAGCGGGCTTTCGCTCCTACGAGCAGTACGTC.

The chain uses TRBV7-2 and TRBJ2-3; unclear D gene. From germline, CDR1 is SGHTA and CDR2 FQGNSA. This CDR3 comprises 15 residues. V lost 1 base to trimming and J lost 2 bases, with 10 bases between them. CDR3 protein: CASSLGLGITDTQYF. Written as DNA, the CDR3 is TGTGCCAGCAGCTTAGGCCTTGGTATCACAGATACGCAGTATTTT.

The chain has TRBV6-1 and TRBJ2-2, with 10 bases fitting TRBD2. The V and J ends lost 3 bases and 7 bases, in that order; junction bases with no gene match: 5. The CDR3 spans 15 residues. Germline CDR1 reads MNHNS; CDR2 reads SASEGT. The CDR3 protein is CASSDASGGIGELFF. The CDR3 coding sequence is TGTGCCAGCAGTGACGCTAGCGGGGGTATCGGGGAGCTGTTTTTT.

V gene TRBV5-1 combines with J gene TRBJ2-3; D unresolved. Trimming cost V 4 bases and J 4 bases, with 10 bases left between them. CDR1 is SGHRS, CDR2 YFSETQ, per germline. The CDR3 runs to 13 residues. In DNA form, the CDR3 reads TGCGCCAGCAGCGTCTACAGTGCAGATACGCAGTATTTT. It yields the protein CASSVYSADTQYF.

The chain is built from TRBV27 and TRBJ2-7; D is uncertain. The ends were cut back, 8 bases at V and 2 bases at J, with 16 bases in the middle. From germline, CDR1 is MNHEY and CDR2 SMNVEV (reference sequence). The CDR3 extends over 14 amino acids. Here the CDR3 DNA reads TGTGCCAGCCTCCCCGCCTCGGCAGCCTACGAGCAGTACGTC. Translating gives CASLPASAAYEQYV.

The genes are TRBV6-2 or TRBV6-3 and TRBJ1-2, with 10 bases fitting TRBD1. The CDR3 runs to 15 residues. V lost 0 bases to trimming and J lost 8 bases; unmatched junction nucleotides: 6. Germline values: CDR1 MNHEY, CDR2 SVGEGT. Here the CDR3 DNA reads TGTGCCAGCAGTTACTCCCCCGGACAGGGGGTCGGCTACACCTTC. Its translation: CASSYSPGQGVGYTF.

This clonotype appeared a few times. J is TRBJ2-3 and V is TRBV12-5; 11 nucleotides line up with TRBD1. In germline, CDR1 is LGHNT, CDR2 FRNRAP. V shed 5 bases and J 5 bases; nucleotides not matched to a gene: 9. The CDR3 has 16 amino acids. CDR3 sequence (DNA): TGTGCTAGTGGTCTCGTCGGGACAGGGGGGAAAGATACGCAGTATTTT. This translates into CASGLVGTGGKDTQYF.

V is TRBV20-1 and J is TRBJ2-5; 9 bases align to TRBD1. V trimming: 2 bases; J trimming: 5 bases; junction bases outside the gene matches: 12. The CDR3 consists of 16 residues. Germline V gene data show CDR1 as DFQATT and CDR2 as SNEGSKA (reference sequence). CDR3 nucleotides: TGCAGTGCTAGACGCGGACAGGGGAGAGTTCAGGAGACCCAGTACTTC. It codes for CSARRGQGRVQETQYF.

The gene calls are TRBV4-3 and TRBJ2-2; D is undetermined. V was clipped by 4 bases and J by 6 bases, with 9 bases between them. The germline CDR1 and CDR2 sequences are LGHNA and YSLEER. The CDR3 has 13 amino acids. The chain's CDR3 is CASSLDPPGELFF. The CDR3, as DNA: TGCGCCAGCAGCCTAGATCCCCCCGGGGAGCTGTTTTTT.

This clonotype came up many times. V and J are TRBV29-1 and TRBJ2-7; D gene uncertain. The CDR3 is made up of 12 amino acids. Germline CDR1 and CDR2: SQVTM and ANQGSEA. V dropped 4 bases and J dropped 3 bases, with 10 bases sitting between them. The CDR3 loop is CSVVSAGYEQYF. CDR3 bases: TGCAGCGTTGTGTCGGCCGGCTACGAGCAGTACTTC.

This clonotype was found a few times. J is TRBJ1-2 and V is TRBV18; D is uncertain. The CDR3 totals 14 residues. CDR1 and CDR2 from the germline V gene are KGHSH and LQKENI. V shed 3 bases and J shed 4 bases, with 12 bases lying between them. The CDR3 sequence: CASSPPGGSYGYTF. The DNA of the CDR3 is TGTGCCAGCTCACCCCCGGGAGGATCCTATGGCTACACCTTC.

The rearrangement uses TRBV6-5 and TRBJ2-1; D is unresolved. The CDR3 totals 14 residues. V was clipped by 0 bases and J by 2 bases, with 5 bases between them. The germline gives CDR1 MNHEY, CDR2 SVGAGI. This CDR3 is CASSYSQAYNEQFF. CDR3 in DNA: TGTGCCAGCAGTTACTCCCAGGCCTACAATGAGCAGTTCTTC.

The chain couples TRBV3-1 to TRBJ1-5; 8 nucleotides agree with TRBD1. V dropped 4 bases and J dropped 0; count of bases not matched to a gene: 8. The CDR3 contains 17 residues. The V gene's germline CDR1 is LGHDT and CDR2 YNNKEL (reference sequence). The CDR3 protein is CASSPRPGGLSNQPQHF. The CDR3 nucleotides are TGTGCCAGCAGCCCACGACCAGGGGGCCTTAGCAATCAGCCCCAGCATTTT.

This clonotype has only a few counts. The V gene is TRBV6-1, the J gene TRBJ1-1; tentative D call: TRBD1 (5 bases). Germline V gene lookup returns CDR1 MNHNS and CDR2 SASEGT. This CDR3 is 13 amino acids long. V lost 6 bases and J lost 3, with 11 bases in between. CDR3 sequence: CASRSDSYTEAFF. The DNA of the CDR3 is TGTGCCAGCAGGAGCGACAGCTACACTGAAGCTTTCTTT.

A few counts support this clonotype. CDR3 residues: CASSLHGDLPGQETQYF. CDR3 nucleotides: TGTGCCAGCAGTCTCCATGGGGACCTCCCGGGGCAAGAGACCCAGTACTTC. V and J are TRBV25-1 and TRBJ2-5; D tentatively reads TRBD1 or TRBD2 (5 bases each). Germline V gene sequence: CDR1 MGHDK, CDR2 SYGVNS. V was cut by 5 bases and J by 2 bases, with 21 bases left in between. The CDR3 has 17 residues.

This clonotype was counted a few times. V usage is TRBV5-1 and J usage is TRBJ1-1; D may be TRBD1 (5 bases). Trimming took 4 bases from V and 5 from J, leaving 18 bases between them. The CDR3 is 15 residues long. Germline V CDR1 and CDR2: SGHRS, YFSETQ. CDR3 in DNA: TGCGCCAGCAGCCTCCTTGCCGGGGGAAAGACTGAAGCTTTCTTT. Residues: CASSLLAGGKTEAFF.

This rearrangement joins TRBV7-9 to TRBJ2-6; tentatively, D is TRBD1 or TRBD2 (5 bases each). V lost 0 bases to trimming and J lost 4 bases, with 13 bases between them. The CDR3 spans 17 residues. Germline CDR1 is SEHNR and CDR2 is FQNEAQ (reference sequence). The CDR3: CASSLAPWGTGANVLTF. The CDR3, as DNA: TGTGCCAGCAGCTTAGCTCCTTGGGGGACCGGGGCCAACGTCCTGACTTTC. The variable domain in full, completed from reference TRBV7-9 and TRBJ2-6, reads DTGVSQNPRHKITKRGQNVTFRCDPISEHNRLYWYRQTLGQGPEFLTYFQNEAQLEKSRLLSDRFSAERPKGSFSTLEIQRTEQGDSAMYLCASSLAPWGTGANVLTFGAGSRLTVL.

Many counts were recorded for this clonotype. This sequence joins TRBV24-1 and TRBJ1-1; D unclear. The germline V gene encodes CDR1 KGHDR and CDR2 SFDVKD. CDR3 length: 10 residues. The V end lost 7 bases, the J end lost 7 bases, and 6 bases lay between the germline ends. The CDR3 region has the DNA TGTGCCACCAGATTCGGTGAAGCTTTCTTT. Translated: CATRFGEAFF.